This TCR beta chain was sequenced for a study of OX40 agonist ivuxolimab in advanced cancers. Study in general: Allowance was made for prior anti-PD-1, anti-PD-L1 or anti-CTLA-4 therapy, and about 40% had some.

This CDR3 has 16 amino acids. Germline CDR1 SGHVS, CDR2 FQNEAQ. J lost 2 bases, V lost 5 bases, and 10 bases had no gene match. A note on this clone: What it recognizes is unknown.

Study-level points and caveats: CD8+ T cells averaged more expanded clones than CD4+. Determination of antigen specificity was not performed for the expanded peripheral T cells. Both blood CD4+ and CD8+ T cells showed clonal growth by week 6 at 0.1 to 3.0 mg/kg.

The method was immunoSEQ multiplex PCR; TCRdb's version includes in-frame clones alone and lacks a portion of them. The sample yields 77,000 or so clones, 90% seen once. The rearrangement joins TRBV7-8 to TRBJ2-7, with 9 nucleotides matching TRBD2. This receptor was obtained from an adult with an advanced solid tumor such as melanoma, head and neck, liver or kidney cancer. The input for sequencing was CD4+ or CD8+ T cells sorted from blood, taken in a trial of the OX40 agonist ivuxolimab. The CDR3 spells CASSPTGTSFTYEQYF. In nucleotides, the CDR3 is TGTGCCAGCAGCCCCACCGGGACTAGCTTCACCTACGAGCAGTACTTC.